The source of this TCR beta chain is a study of blood T cell repertoires in COVID-19. Study context: The United States, Italy and Spain supplied acute and convalescent COVID-19 samples. PBMCs, B-cell-depleted T cells, or T cells were the source of the cDNA or gDNA that made up the material.

This CDR3 is built from 13 residues. V lost 5 bases, J lost 2 bases, and 9 bases lay in between. CDR1 is SGHRS, CDR2 YFSETQ, per germline. Across under 25 US areas, participants ranged in age from about 18 to 100 years. Participants reported their clinical history, and cohort assignment relied on those reports. The method was immunoSEQ multiplex PCR; TCRdb's version includes in-frame clones alone and lacks a portion of them. Of 150,000 to 200,000 clones listed, 84% are singletons. The J gene is TRBJ2-3, the V gene TRBV5-1; D may be TRBD2 (5 bases). This receptor was obtained from a woman under 40 who had been exposed to COVID-19. Sequencing used PBMCs or T cells enriched from blood (not recorded which). CDR3 sequence: CASRDYSTDTQYF. The CDR3 nucleotides are TGCGCCAGCAGAGACTATTCCACAGATACGCAGTATTTT. The full variable domain, in which reference TRBV5-1 and TRBJ2-3 provide the parts outside the CDR3, is KAGVTQTPRYLIKTRGQQVTLSCSPISGHRSVSWYQQTPGQGLQFLFEYFSETQRNKGNFPGRFSGRQFSNSRSEMNVSTLELGDSALYLCASRDYSTDTQYFGPGTRLTVL.